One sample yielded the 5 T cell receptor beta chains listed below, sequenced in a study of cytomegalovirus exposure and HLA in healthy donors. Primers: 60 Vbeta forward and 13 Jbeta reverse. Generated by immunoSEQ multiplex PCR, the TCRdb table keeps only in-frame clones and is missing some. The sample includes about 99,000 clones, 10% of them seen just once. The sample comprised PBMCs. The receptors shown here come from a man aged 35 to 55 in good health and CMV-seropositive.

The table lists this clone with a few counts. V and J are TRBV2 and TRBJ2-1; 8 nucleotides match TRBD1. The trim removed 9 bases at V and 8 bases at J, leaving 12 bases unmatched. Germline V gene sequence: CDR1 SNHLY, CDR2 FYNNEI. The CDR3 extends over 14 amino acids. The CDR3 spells CASVRTGFSDEQFF. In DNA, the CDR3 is TGTGCCAGTGTGCGGACAGGGTTTTCCGATGAGCAGTTCTTC.

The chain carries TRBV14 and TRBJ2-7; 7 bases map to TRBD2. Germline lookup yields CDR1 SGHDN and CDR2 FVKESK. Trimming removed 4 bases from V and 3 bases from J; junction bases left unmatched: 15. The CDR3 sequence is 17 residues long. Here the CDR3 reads CASSLLGAGRALYEQYF. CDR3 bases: TGTGCCAGCAGCCTCCTAGGGGCGGGGAGGGCCCTCTACGAGCAGTACTTC.

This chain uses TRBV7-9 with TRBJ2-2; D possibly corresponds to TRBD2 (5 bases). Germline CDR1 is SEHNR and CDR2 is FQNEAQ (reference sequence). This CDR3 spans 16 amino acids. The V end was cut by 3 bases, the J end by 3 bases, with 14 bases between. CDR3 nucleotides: TGTGCCAGCAGCTTGAGGGTGACATCGGACACCGGGGAGCTGTTTTTT. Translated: CASSLRVTSDTGELFF.

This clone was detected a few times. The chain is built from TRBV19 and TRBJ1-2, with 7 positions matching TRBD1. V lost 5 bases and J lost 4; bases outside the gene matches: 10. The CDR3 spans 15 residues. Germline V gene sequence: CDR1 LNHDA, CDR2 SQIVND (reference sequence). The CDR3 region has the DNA TGTGCCAGTAGTCAGGCGGGACAGCTCTTCTATGGCTACACCTTC. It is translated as CASSQAGQLFYGYTF.

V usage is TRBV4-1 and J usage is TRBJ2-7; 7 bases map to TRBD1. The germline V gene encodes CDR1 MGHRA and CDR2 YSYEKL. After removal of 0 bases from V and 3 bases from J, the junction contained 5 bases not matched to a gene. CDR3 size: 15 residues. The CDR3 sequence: CASSQDHSGGYEQYF. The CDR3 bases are TGCGCCAGCAGCCAAGATCATTCAGGGGGCTACGAGCAGTACTTC.